This entry lists 10 T cell receptor beta chains sequenced from one sample in a study of post-analysis software for immune sequencing data. What these receptors recognize is not known. TCR beta cDNA libraries included unique molecular identifiers. TCRdb re-called the PCR reads through MiXCR, storing one row per CDR3 protein. Of 750,000 to 950,000 distinct CDR3 sequences in the sample, approximately 44% were seen once. Whole-study findings and limits: TRBV5-6, TRBV5-1 and TRBV20-1 belonged to a set of about 5 TRBV segments that were more frequent in patients than controls.

The sequencing input was blood. The source is a girl aged 5-17 years with multiple sclerosis.

The chain uses TRBV11-2 and TRBJ2-3; TRBD2 matches at 8 bases. The CDR3 covers 13 residues. The trim removed 6 bases at V and 6 bases at J, leaving 5 bases unmatched. Germline CDR1 is SGHAT and CDR2 is FQNNGV. CDR3 nucleotide sequence: TGTGCCAGCAGAAATAGCGGGACGGATACGCAGTATTTT. Translated, it gives CASRNSGTDTQYF. Drawing the rest from reference TRBV11-2 and TRBJ2-3, the complete variable domain is EAGVAQSPRYKIIEKRQSVAFWCNPISGHATLYWYQQILGQGPKLLIQFQNNGVVDDSQLPKDRFSAERLKGVDSTLKIQPAKLEDSAVYLCASRNSGTDTQYFGPGTRLTVL.

This chain joins TRBV20-1 and TRBJ2-5; 7 bases are a match to TRBD1. The CDR3 has 11 amino acids. Losses at the gene ends were 5 bases for V and 11 bases for J; bases not matched to a gene: 8. The V gene's germline CDR1 is DFQATT and CDR2 SNEGSKA (reference sequence). The CDR3 is CSALGQEWQYF. The CDR3 region has the DNA TGCAGTGCTCTCGGACAGGAGTGGCAGTACTTC.

This clonotype was observed a handful of times. J is TRBJ2-4 and V is TRBV20-1; 7 bases align to TRBD2. Losses at the gene ends were 3 bases for V and 1 base for J; bases not matched to a gene: 9. This CDR3 has 16 residues. Germline loops: CDR1 DFQATT, CDR2 SNEGSKA (reference sequence). The CDR3 DNA is TGCAGTGCTAGCCTACGGACTAGGATGGCCAAAAACATTCAGTACTTC. This codes for CSASLRTRMAKNIQYF.

This clonotype was counted between two and nine times. V is TRBV6-6 and J is TRBJ1-2; 8 bases line up with TRBD1. V was pared by 8 bases and J by 7 bases, with 12 bases of the junction left unmatched. Germline CDR1 is MNHNY and CDR2 is SVGAGI (reference sequence). This CDR3 is built from 14 residues. The CDR3 sequence is CASWQGAMLSGYTF. The CDR3 DNA sequence: TGTGCCAGCTGGCAGGGGGCGATGCTTAGTGGCTACACCTTC.

This clonotype turned up a few times. J is TRBJ1-5 and V is TRBV28; D is unclear. The CDR3 extends over 19 amino acids. Germline V gene sequence: CDR1 MDHEN, CDR2 SYDVKM. V was trimmed by 5 bases and J by 0 bases, leaving 23 bases between them. Written as DNA, the CDR3 is TGTGCCAGCAGTCCCCCGGCGTATAAAGGAGTCAATAGCAATCAGCCCCAGCATTTT. Translating gives CASSPPAYKGVNSNQPQHF.

The genes are TRBV7-9 and TRBJ2-1; D not certain. CDR3 length equals 17 residues. Trimming stripped 2 bases from V and 0 bases from J, with 14 bases between. Germline values: CDR1 SEHNR, CDR2 FQNEAQ (reference sequence). The CDR3 DNA follows: TGTGCCAGCAGCTTAAACGATGCTCTTAGCTCCTACAATGAGCAGTTCTTC. Translating it yields CASSLNDALSSYNEQFF.

There are a few counts of this clonotype. V gene TRBV12-3 or TRBV12-4 combines with J gene TRBJ2-7; D is unresolved. V lost 4 bases to trimming and J lost 7 bases, with 11 bases between them. This CDR3 is built from 12 residues. The CDR3 loop is CASSSRVWEQYF. The CDR3 DNA sequence: TGTGCCAGCAGTTCCCGTGTGTGGGAGCAGTACTTC.

V usage is TRBV12-3 or TRBV12-4 and J usage is TRBJ2-1, with D unclear. Between the trimmed V and J ends, which lost 8 bases and 3 bases, there was a span of 11 bases. This CDR3 has 13 amino acids. The CDR3 loop is CASGPWDYNEQFF. In DNA form, the CDR3 reads TGTGCCAGCGGGCCCTGGGACTACAATGAGCAGTTCTTC.

The J gene is TRBJ2-2, the V gene TRBV9; TRBD2 matches 9 bases. The V gene end was trimmed by 4 bases and the J gene end by 6 bases; junction bases not matched to a gene: 7. Germline assignment: CDR1 SGDLS and CDR2 YYNGEE. The CDR3 is 15 residues long. CDR3 coding DNA: TGTGCCAGCAGCTCTTCGACTAGCGGCGCCGGGGAGCTGTTTTTT. Translating it yields CASSSSTSGAGELFF.

V usage is TRBV6-5 and J usage is TRBJ1-1; D might be TRBD1 (5 bases). The germline V gene encodes CDR1 MNHEY and CDR2 SVGAGI. Trimming cost V 0 bases and J 5 bases, with 7 bases left between them. The CDR3 is 13 residues long. The CDR3 bases are TGTGCCAGCAGTTACTCTAGACAGACTGAAGCTTTCTTT. Protein: CASSYSRQTEAFF.